This T cell receptor (beta chain) was sequenced for a study of blood T cell repertoires in COVID-19. V was pared by 8 bases and J by 0 bases, with 13 bases between. The germline gives CDR1 SNHLY, CDR2 FYNNEI. The CDR3 extends over 14 amino acids. Using immunoSEQ multiplex PCR, the repertoire was profiled, and TCRdb retains in-frame clones only, with some absent. This sample has tens of thousands of clones; around nine tenths occur once, and the top ten carry approximately 15%. V is TRBV2 and J is TRBJ1-1, with D tentatively TRBD1 (5 bases). Input material: peripheral blood. This receptor was obtained from a man in his 70s with active or convalescent COVID-19. The CDR3 loop is CASPTGGVNTEAFF. DNA of the CDR3: TGTGCCAGCCCCACCGGGGGAGTGAACACTGAAGCTTTCTTT.